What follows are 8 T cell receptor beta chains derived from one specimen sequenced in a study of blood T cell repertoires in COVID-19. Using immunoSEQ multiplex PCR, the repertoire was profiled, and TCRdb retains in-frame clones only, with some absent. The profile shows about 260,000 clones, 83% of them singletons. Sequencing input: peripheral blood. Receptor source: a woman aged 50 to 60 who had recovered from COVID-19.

The DNA of the CDR3 is TGTGCCAGTAGGCCGGGACAGGGTAACTATGGCTACACCTTC. Its protein is CASRPGQGNYGYTF. The V call is TRBV19, the J call TRBJ1-2; TRBD1 matches 9 bases. The CDR3 is 14 amino acids. J lost 1 base, V lost 6 bases, and 3 bases had no gene match. Germline CDR1 LNHDA, CDR2 SQIVND (reference sequence). Combining the CDR3 with reference TRBV19 and TRBJ1-2 gives the whole variable domain DGGITQSPKYLFRKEGQNVTLSCEQNLNHDAMYWYRQDPGQGLRLIYYSQIVNDFQKGDIAEGYSVSREKKESFPLTVTSAQKNPTAFYLCASRPGQGNYGYTFGSGTRLTVV.

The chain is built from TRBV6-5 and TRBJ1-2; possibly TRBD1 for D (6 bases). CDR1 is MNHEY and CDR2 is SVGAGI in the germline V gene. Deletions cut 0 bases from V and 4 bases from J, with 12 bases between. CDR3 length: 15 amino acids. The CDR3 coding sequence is TGTGCCAGCAGTTACTCGAGGGAGGGGGGCTATGGCTACACCTTC. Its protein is CASSYSREGGYGYTF.

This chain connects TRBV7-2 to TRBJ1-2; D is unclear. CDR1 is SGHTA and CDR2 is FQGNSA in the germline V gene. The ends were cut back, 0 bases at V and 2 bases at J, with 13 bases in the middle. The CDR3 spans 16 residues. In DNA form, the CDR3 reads TGTGCCAGCAGCTTAGCAGGTGGCGGGAAGAACTATGGCTACACCTTC. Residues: CASSLAGGGKNYGYTF. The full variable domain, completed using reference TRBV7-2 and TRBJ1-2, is GAGVSQSPSNKVTEKGKDVELRCDPISGHTALYWYRQSLGQGLEFLIYFQGNSAPDKSGLPSDRFSAERTGGSVSTLTIQRTQQEDSAVYLCASSLAGGGKNYGYTFGSGTRLTVV.

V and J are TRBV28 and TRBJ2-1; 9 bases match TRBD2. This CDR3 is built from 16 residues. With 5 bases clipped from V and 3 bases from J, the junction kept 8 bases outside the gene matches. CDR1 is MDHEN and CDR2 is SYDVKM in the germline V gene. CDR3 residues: CASSILAGVLYNEQFF. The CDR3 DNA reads TGTGCCAGCAGTATATTAGCGGGAGTCCTCTACAATGAGCAGTTCTTC.

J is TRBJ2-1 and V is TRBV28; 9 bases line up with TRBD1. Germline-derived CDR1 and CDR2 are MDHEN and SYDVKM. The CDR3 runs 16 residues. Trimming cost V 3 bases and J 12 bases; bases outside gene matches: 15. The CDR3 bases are TGTGCCAGCAGTTTCTCAATGCCGGGACAGGGAAAGGGGCAGTTCTTC. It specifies CASSFSMPGQGKGQFF. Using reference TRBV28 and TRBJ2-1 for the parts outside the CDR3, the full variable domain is DVKVTQSSRYLVKRTGEKVFLECVQDMDHENMFWYRQDPGLGLRLIYFSYDVKMKEKGDIPEGYSVSREKKERFSLILESASTNQTSMYLCASSFSMPGQGKGQFFGPGTRLTVL.

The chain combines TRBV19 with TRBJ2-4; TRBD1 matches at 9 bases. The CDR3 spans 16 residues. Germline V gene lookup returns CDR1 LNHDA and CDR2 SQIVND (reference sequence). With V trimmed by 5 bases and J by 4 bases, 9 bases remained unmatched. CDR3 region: CASSPRDREGKNIQYF. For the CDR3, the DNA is TGTGCCAGTAGTCCAAGGGACAGGGAGGGGAAAAACATTCAGTACTTC.

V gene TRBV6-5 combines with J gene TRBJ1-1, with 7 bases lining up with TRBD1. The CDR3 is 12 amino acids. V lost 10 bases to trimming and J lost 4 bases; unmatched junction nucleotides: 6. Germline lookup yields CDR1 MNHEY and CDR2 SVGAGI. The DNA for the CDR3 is TGTGCCATTCCGGACAGGCTCACTGAAGCTTTCTTT. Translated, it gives CAIPDRLTEAFF.

CDR3 coding DNA: TGTGCCAGCAGCCAAGTAGCGGGAGGCTCGTACAATGAGCAGTTCTTC. Its protein is CASSQVAGGSYNEQFF. The rearrangement joins TRBV3-1 (or the pseudogene TRBV3-2) to TRBJ2-1, with TRBD2 matching over 10 bases. The V segment lost 1 base and the J segment 4 bases; nucleotides outside the gene matches: 4. The germline gives CDR1 LGHDT, CDR2 YNNKEL (reference sequence). CDR3 length equals 16 residues.